The sequence of this T cell receptor (beta chain) was determined in a study of beta chain features in type 1 diabetes. Sequenced material consisted of expressed TCRB transcripts (all of the isolated RNA was reverse transcribed). Naive, central memory and regulatory T cell samples yielded around 3.6 million reads on average. The table came from immunoSEQ multiplex PCR; TCRdb's copy has only in-frame clones and leaves some out. Among about 360,000 clones, around 13% were seen once, and the ten largest hold 0.015% to 0.02%. Concerning this clone: Its matching antigen is unknown.

Regarding the study as a whole: Patients with type 1 diabetes showed fewer VDJ junction insertions and more deletions.

The specimen was naive CD4+ T cells from blood. The receptor was isolated from a man between 18 and 35 years old in good health.

This CDR3 is CASSLVGGGETQYF. CDR3 DNA sequence: TGCGCCAGCAGCTTGGTCGGGGGGGGAGAGACCCAGTACTTC. The chain recombines TRBV5-1 with TRBJ2-5; 8 nucleotides match TRBD2. Germline V CDR1 and CDR2: SGHRS, YFSETQ. The CDR3 covers 14 residues. Unmatched junction bases numbered 2, after V lost 0 bases and J lost 4 bases.